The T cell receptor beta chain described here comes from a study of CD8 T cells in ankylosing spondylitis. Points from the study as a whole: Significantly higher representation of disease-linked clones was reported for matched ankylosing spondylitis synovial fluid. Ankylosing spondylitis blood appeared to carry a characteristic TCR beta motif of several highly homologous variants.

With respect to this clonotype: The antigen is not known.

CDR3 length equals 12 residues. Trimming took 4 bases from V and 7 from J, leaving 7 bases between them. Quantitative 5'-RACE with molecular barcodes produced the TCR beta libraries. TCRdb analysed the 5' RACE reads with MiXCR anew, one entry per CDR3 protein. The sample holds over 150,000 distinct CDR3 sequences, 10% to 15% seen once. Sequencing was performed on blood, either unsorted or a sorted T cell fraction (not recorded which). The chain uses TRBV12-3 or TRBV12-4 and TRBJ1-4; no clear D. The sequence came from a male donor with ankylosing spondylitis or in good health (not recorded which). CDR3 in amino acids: CASSSEGEKLFF. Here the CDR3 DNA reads TGTGCCAGCAGTTCGGAGGGTGAAAAACTGTTTTTT.